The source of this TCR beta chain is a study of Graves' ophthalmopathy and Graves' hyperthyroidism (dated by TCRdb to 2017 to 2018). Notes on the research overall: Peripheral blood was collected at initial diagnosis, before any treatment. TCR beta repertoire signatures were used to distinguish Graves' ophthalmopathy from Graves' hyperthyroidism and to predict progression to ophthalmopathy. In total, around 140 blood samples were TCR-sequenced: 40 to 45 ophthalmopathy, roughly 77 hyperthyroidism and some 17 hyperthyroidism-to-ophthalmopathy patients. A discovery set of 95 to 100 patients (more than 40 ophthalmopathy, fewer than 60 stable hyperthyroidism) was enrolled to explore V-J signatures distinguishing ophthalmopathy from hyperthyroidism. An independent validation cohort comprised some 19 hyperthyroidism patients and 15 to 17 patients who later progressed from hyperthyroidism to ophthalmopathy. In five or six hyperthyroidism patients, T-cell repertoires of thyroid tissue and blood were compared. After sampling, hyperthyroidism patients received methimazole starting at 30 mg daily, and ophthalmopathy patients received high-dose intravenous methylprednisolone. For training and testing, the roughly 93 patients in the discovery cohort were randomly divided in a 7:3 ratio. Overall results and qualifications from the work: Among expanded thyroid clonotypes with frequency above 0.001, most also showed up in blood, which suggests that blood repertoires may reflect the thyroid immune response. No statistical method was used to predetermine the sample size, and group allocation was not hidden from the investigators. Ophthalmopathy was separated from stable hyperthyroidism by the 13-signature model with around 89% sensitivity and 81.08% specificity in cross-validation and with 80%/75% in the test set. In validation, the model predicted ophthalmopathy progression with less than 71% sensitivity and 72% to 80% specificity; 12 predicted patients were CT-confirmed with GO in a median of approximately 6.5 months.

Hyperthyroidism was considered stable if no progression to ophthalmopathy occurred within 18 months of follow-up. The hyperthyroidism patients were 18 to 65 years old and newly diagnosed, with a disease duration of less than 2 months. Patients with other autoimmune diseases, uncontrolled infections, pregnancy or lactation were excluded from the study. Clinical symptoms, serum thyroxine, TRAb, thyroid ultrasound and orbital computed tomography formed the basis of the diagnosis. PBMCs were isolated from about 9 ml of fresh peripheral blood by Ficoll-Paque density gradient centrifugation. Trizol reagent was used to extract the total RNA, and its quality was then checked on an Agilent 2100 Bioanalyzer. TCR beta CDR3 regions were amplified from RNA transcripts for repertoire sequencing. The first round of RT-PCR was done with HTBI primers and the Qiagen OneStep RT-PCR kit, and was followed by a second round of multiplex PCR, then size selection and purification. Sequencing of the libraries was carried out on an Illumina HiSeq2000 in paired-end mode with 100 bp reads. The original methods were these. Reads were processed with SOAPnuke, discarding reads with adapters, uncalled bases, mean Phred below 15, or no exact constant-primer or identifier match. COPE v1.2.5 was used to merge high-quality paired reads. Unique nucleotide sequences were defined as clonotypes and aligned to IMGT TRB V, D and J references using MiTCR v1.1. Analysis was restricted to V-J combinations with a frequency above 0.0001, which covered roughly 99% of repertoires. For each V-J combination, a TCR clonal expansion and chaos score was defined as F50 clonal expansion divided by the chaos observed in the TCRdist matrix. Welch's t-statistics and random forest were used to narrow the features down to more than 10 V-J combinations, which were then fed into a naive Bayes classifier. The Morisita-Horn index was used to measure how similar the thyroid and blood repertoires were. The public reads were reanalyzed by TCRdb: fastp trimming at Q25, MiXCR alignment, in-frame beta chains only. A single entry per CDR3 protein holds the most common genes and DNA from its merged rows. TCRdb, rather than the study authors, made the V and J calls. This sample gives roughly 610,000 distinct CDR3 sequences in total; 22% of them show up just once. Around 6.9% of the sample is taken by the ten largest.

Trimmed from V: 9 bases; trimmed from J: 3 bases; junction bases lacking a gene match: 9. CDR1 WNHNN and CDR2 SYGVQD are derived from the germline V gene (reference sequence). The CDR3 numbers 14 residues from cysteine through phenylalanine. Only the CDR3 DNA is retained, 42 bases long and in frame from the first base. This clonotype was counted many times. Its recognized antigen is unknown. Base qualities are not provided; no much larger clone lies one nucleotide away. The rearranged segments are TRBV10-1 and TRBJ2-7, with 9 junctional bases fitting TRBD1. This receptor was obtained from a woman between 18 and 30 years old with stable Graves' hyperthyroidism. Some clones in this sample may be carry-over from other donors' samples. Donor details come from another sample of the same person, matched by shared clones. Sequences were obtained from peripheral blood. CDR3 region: CARPRLTGGYEQYF. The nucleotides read TGCGCCAGACCAAGGTTGACAGGGGGCTACGAGCAGTACTTC.